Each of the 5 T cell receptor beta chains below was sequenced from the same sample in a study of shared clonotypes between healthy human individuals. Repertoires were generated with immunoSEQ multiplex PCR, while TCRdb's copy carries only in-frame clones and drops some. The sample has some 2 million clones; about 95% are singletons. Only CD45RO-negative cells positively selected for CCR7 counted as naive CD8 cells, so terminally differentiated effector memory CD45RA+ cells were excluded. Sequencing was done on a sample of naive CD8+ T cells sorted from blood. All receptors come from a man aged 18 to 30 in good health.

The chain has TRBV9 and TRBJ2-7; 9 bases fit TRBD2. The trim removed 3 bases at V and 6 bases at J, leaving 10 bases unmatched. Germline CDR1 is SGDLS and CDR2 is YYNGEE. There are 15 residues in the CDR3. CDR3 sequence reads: CASSAGRGGLGEQYF. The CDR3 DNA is TGTGCCAGCAGCGCCGGGCGGGGGGGCCTTGGCGAGCAGTACTTC.

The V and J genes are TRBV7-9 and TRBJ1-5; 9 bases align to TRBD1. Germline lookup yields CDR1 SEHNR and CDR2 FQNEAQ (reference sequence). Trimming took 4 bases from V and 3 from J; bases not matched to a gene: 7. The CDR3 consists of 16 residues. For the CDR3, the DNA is TGTGCCAGCAGCTCGGGGACAGGGTTGATCAATCAGCCCCAGCATTTT. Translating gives CASSSGTGLINQPQHF. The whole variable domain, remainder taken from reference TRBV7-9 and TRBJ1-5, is DTGVSQNPRHKITKRGQNVTFRCDPISEHNRLYWYRQTLGQGPEFLTYFQNEAQLEKSRLLSDRFSAERPKGSFSTLEIQRTEQGDSAMYLCASSSGTGLINQPQHFGDGTRLSIL.

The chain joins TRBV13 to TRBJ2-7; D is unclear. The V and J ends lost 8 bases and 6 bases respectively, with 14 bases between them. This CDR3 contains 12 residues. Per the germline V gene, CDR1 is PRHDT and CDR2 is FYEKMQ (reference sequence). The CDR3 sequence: CASGPWDSEQYF. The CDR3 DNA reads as TGTGCCAGCGGTCCGTGGGATTCCGAGCAGTACTTC.

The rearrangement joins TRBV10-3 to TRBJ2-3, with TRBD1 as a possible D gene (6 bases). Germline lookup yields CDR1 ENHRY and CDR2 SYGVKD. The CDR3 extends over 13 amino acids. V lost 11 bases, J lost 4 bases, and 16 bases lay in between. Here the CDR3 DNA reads TGTGCCGTCTACAGGGAAGAAGCAGATACGCAGTATTTT. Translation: CAVYREEADTQYF.

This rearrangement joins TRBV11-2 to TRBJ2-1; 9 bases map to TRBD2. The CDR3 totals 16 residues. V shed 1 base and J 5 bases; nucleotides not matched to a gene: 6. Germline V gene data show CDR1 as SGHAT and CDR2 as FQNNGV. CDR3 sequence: CASSLVAGGRHNEQFF. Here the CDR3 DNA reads TGTGCCAGCAGCTTAGTTGCGGGAGGGCGTCACAATGAGCAGTTCTTC.